The 9 T cell receptor beta chains below all came from one sample that was sequenced in a study of cytomegalovirus exposure and HLA in healthy donors. Use of 60 Vbeta and 13 Jbeta primers characterized the PCR. The repertoire was sequenced with immunoSEQ multiplex PCR; TCRdb's copy has only in-frame clones and lacks some. The profile covers roughly 180,000 clones, with about 80% appearing a single time and about 1.6% taken by the ten largest. What was sequenced was PBMCs. These receptor sequences come from a man between 40 and 49 years old in good health and CMV-seronegative.

This chain links TRBV5-4 with TRBJ2-7, with 7 bases aligning to TRBD2. This CDR3 is built from 14 residues. CDR1 SGHNT and CDR2 YYREEE come from the germline V gene (reference sequence). V was pared by 5 bases and J by 3 bases, with 8 bases of the junction left unmatched. CDR3 protein: CASRGGLVDYEQYF. CDR3 sequence (DNA): TGTGCCAGCAGGGGGGGGTTAGTTGACTACGAGCAGTACTTC.

V usage is TRBV29-1 and J usage is TRBJ2-1, with D tentatively TRBD2 (6 bases). Deletions cut 0 bases from V and 0 bases from J, with 18 bases between. Germline-derived CDR1 and CDR2 are SQVTM and ANQGSEA. CDR3 length equals 18 residues. CDR3 sequence reads: CSVEEPTGSASSYNEQFF. The DNA of the CDR3 is TGCAGCGTTGAAGAACCCACCGGGAGCGCGAGCTCCTACAATGAGCAGTTCTTC.

The CDR3 nucleotides read TGCGCCAGCAGCCAAGACTTCACCGCGGGTGTAGAGACCCAGTACTTC. Protein product: CASSQDFTAGVETQYF. The chain carries TRBV4-3 and TRBJ2-5, with a tentative D call TRBD2 (5 bases). This CDR3 region has 16 residues. V gave up 0 bases and J gave up 4 bases, with 15 bases separating them. CDR1 and CDR2 (germline): LGHNA, YSLEER.

The chain is built from TRBV19 and TRBJ2-2, with a tentative D call TRBD2 (7 bases). V was trimmed by 10 bases and J by 3 bases, leaving 15 bases between them. Germline loops: CDR1 LNHDA, CDR2 SQIVND (reference sequence). This CDR3 region has 14 residues. As DNA, the CDR3 is TGTGCCACCCGTGGGGGGGCCTACACCGGGGAGCTGTTTTTT. This encodes CATRGGAYTGELFF.

The genes are TRBV9 and TRBJ2-2; D perhaps matches TRBD2 (5 bases). The CDR3 consists of 17 residues. CDR1 and CDR2 from the germline V gene are SGDLS and YYNGEE. V was cut by 0 bases and J by 0 bases, with 12 bases left in between. CDR3 loop: CASSVVRDPANTGELFF. DNA of the CDR3: TGTGCCAGCAGCGTAGTACGGGATCCTGCGAACACCGGGGAGCTGTTTTTT.

This chain connects TRBV19 to TRBJ2-3; D gene uncertain. This CDR3 region has 13 residues. Germline V gene lookup returns CDR1 LNHDA and CDR2 SQIVND (reference sequence). Trimming pared 10 bases from V and 0 bases from J, leaving 11 bases between. CDR3 sequence: CATRSTSTDTQYF. The CDR3 coding sequence is TGTGCCACTCGGTCAACTAGCACAGATACGCAGTATTTT.

The genes are TRBV6-6 and TRBJ2-7; D is perhaps TRBD1 (6 bases). The ends were cut back, 10 bases at V and 2 bases at J, with 21 bases in the middle. This CDR3 is built from 15 residues. Germline-derived CDR1 and CDR2 are MNHNY and SVGAGI (reference sequence). CDR3 in DNA: TGTGCCACTACCCCCGGGACACCGATGACCTACGAGCAGTACTTC. Residues: CATTPGTPMTYEQYF.

The rearrangement joins TRBV18 to TRBJ1-6; D is ambiguous. The CDR3 length is 14 residues. Trimming removed 3 bases at V and 8 bases at J, with 11 bases between. CDR1 is KGHSH and CDR2 is LQKENI in the germline V gene. The DNA of the CDR3 is TGTGCCAGCTCACCTGGCACCGGGGATTCACCCCTCCACTTT. This encodes CASSPGTGDSPLHF.

CDR3 protein: CASTSYAEQFF. DNA of the CDR3: TGTGCCAGCACCTCTTATGCGGAGCAGTTCTTC. The rearrangement links TRBV21-1 to TRBJ2-1; the DNA was not used to check the table's D call, TRBD2. TRBV21-1 is marked as a pseudogene. The CDR3 totals 11 residues.